This TCR beta chain was captured in a study of cytomegalovirus exposure and HLA in healthy donors. Study-level information: Genetic ancestry analysis placed more than 80% of the 398 donors that were genotyped in the Caucasian-associated cluster. Findings and caveats of the study: As confirmed in vitro, a few CMV-associated chains were specific for CMV antigens. When the data were analyzed later, several of the most significant clusters appeared to be linked to common viral pathogens.

Vbeta (60) and Jbeta (13) primers were used in the PCR. Source study methods: A later analysis tallied approximately 87 million unique TCR beta chains, approximately 11 million of them shared. TCRdb's copy holds only in-frame clones and misses some; the assay was immunoSEQ multiplex PCR. That table is the source of V, J and clone size, and D and trimming were worked out from the DNA. The sample lists approximately 120,000 clones, roughly three quarters occurring once. Germline CDR1 GTSNPN, CDR2 SVGIG (reference sequence). The trim removed 2 bases at V and 8 bases at J, leaving 3 bases unmatched. This CDR3 region has 14 residues. A few counts support this clone. Its antigen is unidentified.

The sequence was obtained from a woman in her thirties in good health and CMV-seronegative. J is TRBJ2-1 and V is TRBV30, with 13 bases that match TRBD2. Sample: PBMCs. The CDR3 protein is CAWSLGLAGDEQFF. Here the CDR3 DNA reads TGTGCCTGGAGTCTCGGACTAGCGGGGGATGAGCAGTTCTTC.